This T cell receptor (beta chain) was sequenced during a study of T cell responses to AZD1222 COVID-19 vaccine. Points from the study as a whole: Targeting of unmutated variant regions was reportedly seen in nearly half of spike-specific TCRs.

As concerns this clone: What it binds is not known.

Measured with immunoSEQ multiplex PCR; TCRdb has only the in-frame clones, and not every one. In the table there are under 120,000 clones, 92% of which are singletons. The clonotype originates from an adult in good health. Specimen: peripheral blood, collected on day 0 of AZD1222 vaccination.

The CDR3 nucleotides are TGTGCCAGTAAGACAGGGTTTCAGGATGGCTACACCTTC. As protein: CASKTGFQDGYTF. V and J are TRBV19 and TRBJ1-2; TRBD1 aligns across 7 bases. The CDR3 loop spans 13 amino acids. CDR1 LNHDA and CDR2 SQIVND come from the germline V gene (reference sequence). J was trimmed by 6 bases and V by 7 bases; bases with no gene match: 8.